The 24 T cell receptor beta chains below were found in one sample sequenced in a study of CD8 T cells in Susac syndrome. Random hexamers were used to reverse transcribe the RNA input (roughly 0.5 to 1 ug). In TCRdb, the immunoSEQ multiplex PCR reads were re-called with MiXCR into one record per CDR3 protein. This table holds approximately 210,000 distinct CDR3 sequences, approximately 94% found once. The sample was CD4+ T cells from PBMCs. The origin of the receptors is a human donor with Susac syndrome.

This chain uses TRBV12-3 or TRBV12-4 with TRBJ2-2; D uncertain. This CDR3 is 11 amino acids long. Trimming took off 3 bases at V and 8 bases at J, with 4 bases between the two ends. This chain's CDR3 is CASSFLGELFF. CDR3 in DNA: TGTGCCAGCAGTTTCTTGGGGGAGCTGTTTTTT.

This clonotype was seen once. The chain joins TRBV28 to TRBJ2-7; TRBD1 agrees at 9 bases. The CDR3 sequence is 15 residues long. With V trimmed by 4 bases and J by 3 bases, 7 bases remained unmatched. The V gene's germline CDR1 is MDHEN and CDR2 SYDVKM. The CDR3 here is CASSSGTGHYYEQYF. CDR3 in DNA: TGTGCCAGCAGTTCTGGGACAGGGCACTACTACGAGCAGTACTTC.

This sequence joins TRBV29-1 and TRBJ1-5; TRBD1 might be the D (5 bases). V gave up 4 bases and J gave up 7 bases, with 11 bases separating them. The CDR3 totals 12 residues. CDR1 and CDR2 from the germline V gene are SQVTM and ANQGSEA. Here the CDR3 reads CSVGEGSQPQHF. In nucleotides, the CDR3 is TGCAGCGTTGGCGAGGGGAGCCAGCCCCAGCATTTT.

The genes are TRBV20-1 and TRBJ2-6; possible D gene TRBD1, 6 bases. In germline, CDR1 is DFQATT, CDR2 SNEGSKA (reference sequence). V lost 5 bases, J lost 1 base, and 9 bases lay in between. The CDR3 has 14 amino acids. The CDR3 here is CSAPTGSGANVLTF. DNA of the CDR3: TGCAGTGCTCCGACAGGTTCTGGGGCCAACGTCCTGACTTTC.

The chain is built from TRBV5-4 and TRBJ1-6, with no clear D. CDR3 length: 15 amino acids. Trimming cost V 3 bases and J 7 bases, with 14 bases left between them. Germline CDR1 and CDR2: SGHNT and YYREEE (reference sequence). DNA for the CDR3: TGTGCCAGCAGCTCGCCGGGCCCCCAAAATTCACCCCTCCACTTT. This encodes CASSSPGPQNSPLHF.

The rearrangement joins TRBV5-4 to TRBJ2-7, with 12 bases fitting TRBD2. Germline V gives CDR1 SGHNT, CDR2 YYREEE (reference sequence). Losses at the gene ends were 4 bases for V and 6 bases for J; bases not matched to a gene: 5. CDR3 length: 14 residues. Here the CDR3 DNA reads TGTGCCAGCAGCGCAGGACTAGCGGGGACCGAGCAGTACTTC. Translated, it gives CASSAGLAGTEQYF.

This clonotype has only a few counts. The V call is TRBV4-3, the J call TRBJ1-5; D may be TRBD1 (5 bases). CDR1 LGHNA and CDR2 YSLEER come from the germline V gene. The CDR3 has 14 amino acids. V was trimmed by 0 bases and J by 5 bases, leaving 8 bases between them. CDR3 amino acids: CASSQEGGDQPQHF. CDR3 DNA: TGCGCCAGCAGCCAAGAGGGGGGGGATCAGCCCCAGCATTTT.

CDR3 residues: CASSRSQGSGYTF. The CDR3 DNA reads TGTGCCAGCAGTCGCTCCCAGGGGAGCGGCTACACCTTC. This rearrangement joins TRBV28 to TRBJ1-2, with D possibly TRBD1 on 6 matching bases. Trimming removed 5 bases at V and 8 bases at J, with 15 bases between. CDR3 length equals 13 residues. Germline V gene data show CDR1 as MDHEN and CDR2 as SYDVKM.

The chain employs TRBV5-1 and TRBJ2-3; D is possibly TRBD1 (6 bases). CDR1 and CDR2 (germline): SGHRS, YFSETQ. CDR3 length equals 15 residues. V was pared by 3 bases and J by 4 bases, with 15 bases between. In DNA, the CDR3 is TGCGCCAGCAGCTCCCGGACAGCCGGGGCAGATACGCAGTATTTT. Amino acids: CASSSRTAGADTQYF.

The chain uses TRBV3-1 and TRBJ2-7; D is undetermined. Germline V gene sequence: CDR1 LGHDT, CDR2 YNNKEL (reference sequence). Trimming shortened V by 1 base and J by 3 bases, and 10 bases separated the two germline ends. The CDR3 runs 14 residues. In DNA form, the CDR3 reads TGTGCCAGCAGCCAAGTGCTCAGTAGCTACGAGCAGTACTTC. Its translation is CASSQVLSSYEQYF.

CDR3 residues: CASTPGTTQYF. The CDR3 DNA is TGTGCCAGCACCCCAGGGACTACCCAGTACTTC. V is TRBV2 and J is TRBJ2-5; possibly TRBD2 for D (6 bases). The CDR3 length is 11 residues. The V gene lost 7 bases and the J gene lost 8 bases, with 11 bases spanning the gap. Germline V lookup: CDR1 SNHLY, CDR2 FYNNEI.

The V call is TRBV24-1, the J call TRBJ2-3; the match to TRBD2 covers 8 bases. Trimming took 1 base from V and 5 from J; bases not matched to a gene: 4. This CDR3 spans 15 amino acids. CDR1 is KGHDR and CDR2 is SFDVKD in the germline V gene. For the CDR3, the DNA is TGTGCCACCAGTGATTTCGGACTAGCTGAAGATACGCAGTATTTT. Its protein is CATSDFGLAEDTQYF.

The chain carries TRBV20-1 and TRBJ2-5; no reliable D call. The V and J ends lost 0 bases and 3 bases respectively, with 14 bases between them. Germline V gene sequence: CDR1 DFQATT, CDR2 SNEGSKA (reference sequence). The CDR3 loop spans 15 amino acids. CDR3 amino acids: CSARDWSRSKETQYF. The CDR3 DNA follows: TGCAGTGCTAGAGATTGGTCACGCTCCAAAGAGACCCAGTACTTC.

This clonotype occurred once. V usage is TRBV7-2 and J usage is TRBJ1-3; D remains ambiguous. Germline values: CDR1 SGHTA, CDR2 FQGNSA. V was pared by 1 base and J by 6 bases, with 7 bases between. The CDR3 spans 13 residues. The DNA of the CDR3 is TGTGCCAGCAGCTTAGACAGAGAAAACACCATATATTTT. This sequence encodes CASSLDRENTIYF.

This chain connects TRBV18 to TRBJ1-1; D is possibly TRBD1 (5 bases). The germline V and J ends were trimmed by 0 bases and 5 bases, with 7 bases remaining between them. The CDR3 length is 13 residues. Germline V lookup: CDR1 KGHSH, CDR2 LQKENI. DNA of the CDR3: TGTGCCAGCTCACCACCAGGGGCGACTGAAGCTTTCTTT. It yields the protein CASSPPGATEAFF.

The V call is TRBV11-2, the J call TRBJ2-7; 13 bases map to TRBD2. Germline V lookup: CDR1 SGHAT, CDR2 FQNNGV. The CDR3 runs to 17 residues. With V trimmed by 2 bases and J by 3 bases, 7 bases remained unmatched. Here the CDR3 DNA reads TGTGCCAGCAGCTTACACGGGACTAGCGGGGCCTACTACGAGCAGTACTTC. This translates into CASSLHGTSGAYYEQYF.

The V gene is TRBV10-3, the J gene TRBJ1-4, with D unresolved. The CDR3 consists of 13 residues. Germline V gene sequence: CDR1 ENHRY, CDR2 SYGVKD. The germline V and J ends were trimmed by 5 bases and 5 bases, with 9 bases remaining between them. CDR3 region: CAISPRRNEKLFF. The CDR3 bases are TGTGCCATCAGTCCAAGACGAAATGAAAAACTGTTTTTT.

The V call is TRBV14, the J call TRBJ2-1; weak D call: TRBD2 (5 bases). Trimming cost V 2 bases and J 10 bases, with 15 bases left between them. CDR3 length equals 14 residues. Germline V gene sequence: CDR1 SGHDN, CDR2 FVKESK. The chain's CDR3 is CASSQLTGYGEQFF. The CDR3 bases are TGTGCCAGCAGCCAACTTACGGGGTATGGAGAGCAGTTCTTC.

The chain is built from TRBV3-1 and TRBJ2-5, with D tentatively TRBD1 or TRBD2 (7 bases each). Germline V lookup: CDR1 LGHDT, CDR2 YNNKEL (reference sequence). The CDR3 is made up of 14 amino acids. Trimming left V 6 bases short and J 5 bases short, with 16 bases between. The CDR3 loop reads CASSPGGARETQYF. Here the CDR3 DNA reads TGTGCCAGCAGTCCAGGGGGGGCCAGGGAGACCCAGTACTTC.

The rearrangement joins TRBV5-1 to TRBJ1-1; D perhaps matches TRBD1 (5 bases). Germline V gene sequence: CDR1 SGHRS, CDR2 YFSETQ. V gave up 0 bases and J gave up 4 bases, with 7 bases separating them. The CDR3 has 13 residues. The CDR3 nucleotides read TGCGCCAGCAGCTTGGATGGGGGCACTGAAGCTTTCTTT. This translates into CASSLDGGTEAFF.

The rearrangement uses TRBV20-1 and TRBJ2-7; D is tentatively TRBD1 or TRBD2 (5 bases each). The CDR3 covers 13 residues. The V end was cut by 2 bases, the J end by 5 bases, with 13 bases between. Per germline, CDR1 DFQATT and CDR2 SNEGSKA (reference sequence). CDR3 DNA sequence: TGCAGTGCTAGAACCGGGGCGGTCCACGAGCAGTACTTC. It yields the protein CSARTGAVHEQYF.

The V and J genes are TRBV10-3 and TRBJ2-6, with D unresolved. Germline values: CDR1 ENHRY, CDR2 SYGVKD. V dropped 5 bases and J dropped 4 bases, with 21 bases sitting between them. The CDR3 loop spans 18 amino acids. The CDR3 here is CAISFHNLQVVGANVLTF. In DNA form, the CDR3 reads TGTGCCATCAGTTTCCACAACCTCCAGGTCGTCGGGGCCAACGTCCTGACTTTC.

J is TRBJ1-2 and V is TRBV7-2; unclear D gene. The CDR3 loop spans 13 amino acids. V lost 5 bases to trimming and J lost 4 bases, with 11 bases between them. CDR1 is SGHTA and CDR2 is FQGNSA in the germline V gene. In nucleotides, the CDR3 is TGTGCCAGCAGCCTAGACCGAAGCTATGGCTACACCTTC. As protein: CASSLDRSYGYTF.

The CDR3 region is CASTPPGGSTGELFF. DNA for the CDR3: TGTGCCAGCACCCCGCCTGGGGGGAGCACCGGGGAGCTGTTTTTT. This chain joins TRBV7-9 and TRBJ2-2; weak D call: TRBD2 (6 bases). The CDR3 has 15 amino acids. The V gene lost 7 bases and the J gene lost 4 bases, with 16 bases spanning the gap. Germline assignment: CDR1 SEHNR and CDR2 FQNEAQ (reference sequence).